What follows are 17 T cell receptor beta chains derived from one specimen sequenced in a study of CD8 T cells in Susac syndrome. RNA was extracted with the RNeasy kit, and a quantity of roughly 0.5 to 1 ug was reverse transcribed using random hexamers. MiXCR, run by TCRdb on the immunoSEQ multiplex PCR reads, gives a single entry per CDR3 protein. In the table there are approximately 150,000 distinct CDR3 sequences, less than 95% of which are singletons. The specimen sequenced was CD4+ T cells from PBMCs. Receptors originate from a human donor in good health.

The chain employs TRBV2 and TRBJ2-7; 12 bases map to TRBD2. Germline CDR1 and CDR2: SNHLY and FYNNEI. The CDR3 consists of 13 residues. Trimming at V came to 11 bases and at J to 12 bases, leaving 14 bases not matched to a gene. The CDR3 region is CASSGTSGQSWYF. DNA for the CDR3: TGTGCCTCCTCCGGGACTAGCGGGCAGAGTTGGTACTTC.

The chain couples TRBV7-2 to TRBJ1-3, with D tentatively TRBD1 (6 bases). Deletions cut 5 bases from V and 4 bases from J, with 15 bases between. The CDR3 length is 15 residues. The germline CDR1 and CDR2 sequences are SGHTA and FQGNSA. CDR3 bases: TGTGCCAGCAGCAAAGACAGGTGGTTAGGAAACACCATATATTTT. Amino acids: CASSKDRWLGNTIYF.

This chain links TRBV9 with TRBJ2-7, with a weak D call TRBD1 (6 bases). V was trimmed by 5 bases and J by 3 bases, leaving 15 bases between them. This CDR3 spans 14 amino acids. The germline V gene encodes CDR1 SGDLS and CDR2 YYNGEE. The CDR3 sequence: CASSAQGHNYEQYF. The CDR3 DNA follows: TGTGCCAGCAGTGCCCAGGGACACAACTACGAGCAGTACTTC.

The CDR3 region is CASNDGNTGELFF. The CDR3 DNA reads as TGTGCCAGCAATGACGGAAACACCGGGGAGCTGTTTTTT. The V call is TRBV2, the J call TRBJ2-2; D not resolved. This CDR3 spans 13 amino acids. The V gene's germline CDR1 is SNHLY and CDR2 FYNNEI. The V gene lost 7 bases and the J gene lost 2 bases, with 8 bases spanning the gap.

This chain joins TRBV18 and TRBJ2-7; TRBD2 might be the D (6 bases). The V gene's germline CDR1 is KGHSH and CDR2 LQKENI. Trimming stripped 2 bases from V and 4 bases from J, with 18 bases between. The CDR3 totals 16 residues. The DNA for the CDR3 is TGTGCCAGCTCACCATCTCTCTCGGCAGGGAGGTACGAGCAGTACTTC. Amino acid sequence: CASSPSLSAGRYEQYF.

J is TRBJ2-7 and V is TRBV28; D may match TRBD1 or TRBD2 (5 bases each). V was cut by 2 bases and J by 2 bases, with 7 bases left in between. CDR1 and CDR2 (germline): MDHEN, SYDVKM. The length of the CDR3 is 13 residues. The CDR3 sequence is CASSLEGTYEQYF. In DNA, the CDR3 is TGTGCCAGCAGTTTAGAGGGGACCTACGAGCAGTACTTC.

V and J are TRBV19 and TRBJ1-1; D is possibly TRBD1 (5 bases). Germline values: CDR1 LNHDA, CDR2 SQIVND (reference sequence). V was shortened by 5 bases and J by 4 bases, with 20 bases between the two germline ends. CDR3 size: 16 residues. For the CDR3, the DNA is TGTGCCAGTAGTCCCGTTAGGGGACTATCGACCACTGAAGCTTTCTTT. Its translation: CASSPVRGLSTTEAFF.

The chain links TRBV7-2 to TRBJ1-2; D gene unclear. Germline V lookup: CDR1 SGHTA, CDR2 FQGNSA. This CDR3 has 14 residues. Trimming stripped 3 bases from V and 2 bases from J, with 10 bases between. Written as DNA, the CDR3 is TGTGCCAGCAGCTTGTGGGAGAGCAACTATGGCTACACCTTC. As protein: CASSLWESNYGYTF.

The chain combines TRBV30 with TRBJ2-7, with D uncertain. CDR1 is GTSNPN, CDR2 SVGIG, per germline (reference sequence). Trimming took 3 bases from V and 0 from J, leaving 12 bases between them. The CDR3 has 14 residues. Written as DNA, the CDR3 is TGTGCCTGGAGCCGGGCACAAATCTCCTACGAGCAGTACTTC. This codes for CAWSRAQISYEQYF.

The V call is TRBV6-1, the J call TRBJ2-7; D may be TRBD2 (6 bases). V lost 4 bases and J 2 bases, leaving 9 bases between the germline ends. There are 13 residues in the CDR3. Germline CDR1 MNHNS, CDR2 SASEGT. CDR3 sequence: CASSVAGTYEQYF. CDR3 sequence (DNA): TGTGCCAGCAGTGTGGCGGGAACCTACGAGCAGTACTTC.

This chain links TRBV5-1 with TRBJ2-3; 9 nucleotides agree with TRBD2. The CDR3 has 15 amino acids. After removal of 2 bases from V and 4 bases from J, the junction contained 5 bases not matched to a gene. The germline V gene encodes CDR1 SGHRS and CDR2 YFSETQ. CDR3 protein: CASSFSGRTPDTQYF. In nucleotides, the CDR3 is TGCGCCAGCAGCTTTAGCGGGAGAACCCCAGATACGCAGTATTTT.

The rearrangement uses TRBV20-1 and TRBJ2-1; D may be TRBD1 or TRBD2 (5 bases each). Germline V gene sequence: CDR1 DFQATT, CDR2 SNEGSKA (reference sequence). The CDR3 length is 14 residues. The V end lost 0 bases, the J end lost 6 bases, and 12 bases lay between the germline ends. The chain's CDR3 is CSARDSGGINEQFF. The CDR3 DNA reads as TGCAGTGCTAGAGATTCTGGGGGAATCAATGAGCAGTTCTTC.

The CDR3 loop is CASSSDPGGGSNIQYF. CDR3 sequence (DNA): TGTGCCAGCAGCTCAGACCCCGGGGGAGGGAGCAACATTCAGTACTTC. The chain has TRBV7-9 and TRBJ2-4, with 7 bases fitting TRBD2. This CDR3 contains 16 residues. CDR1 SEHNR and CDR2 FQNEAQ come from the germline V gene (reference sequence). V shed 4 bases and J 7 bases; nucleotides not matched to a gene: 13.

The V gene is TRBV13, the J gene TRBJ1-1, with D possibly matching TRBD1 (6 bases). This CDR3 is 16 amino acids long. Germline CDR1 reads PRHDT; CDR2 reads FYEKMQ (reference sequence). V was shortened by 5 bases and J by 4 bases, with 20 bases between the two germline ends. CDR3 amino acids: CASSTKEWGLGTEAFF. CDR3 DNA sequence: TGTGCCAGCAGCACGAAAGAGTGGGGGCTTGGCACTGAAGCTTTCTTT.

The chain recombines TRBV3-1 with TRBJ2-1, with 11 bases identical to TRBD2. CDR1 LGHDT and CDR2 YNNKEL come from the germline V gene (reference sequence). V trimming: 4 bases; J trimming: 1 base; junction bases outside the gene matches: 6. The CDR3 has 17 amino acids. This chain's CDR3 is CASSLRLAGKSYNEQFF. CDR3 nucleotide sequence: TGTGCCAGCAGCCTTAGACTAGCGGGGAAATCCTACAATGAGCAGTTCTTC.

This clonotype was observed once. V and J are TRBV6-1 and TRBJ2-3, with D possibly called TRBD1 or TRBD2 (5 bases each). The CDR3 length is 17 residues. V shed 6 bases and J shed 0 bases, with 19 bases lying between them. CDR1 is MNHNS, CDR2 SASEGT, per germline. As DNA, the CDR3 is TGTGCCAGCAGAGACGTGGGTCACGGGGCAAGCACAGATACGCAGTATTTT. Encoded protein: CASRDVGHGASTDTQYF.

The V gene is TRBV7-9, the J gene TRBJ2-7, with a possible D match to TRBD1 (6 bases). V was trimmed by 8 bases and J by 3 bases, leaving 14 bases between them. This CDR3 has 13 residues. Germline loops: CDR1 SEHNR, CDR2 FQNEAQ (reference sequence). In DNA, the CDR3 is TGTGCCAGCGGTCGAATACAGGGCTACGAGCAGTACTTC. Amino acid sequence: CASGRIQGYEQYF.